These 3 T cell receptor beta chains came from one sample sequenced in a study of T cell changes during pregnancy in multiple sclerosis. Data came from immunoSEQ multiplex PCR; TCRdb stores just in-frame clones and leaves some out. This table has roughly 39,000 clones, approximately 90% appearing once. The sequencing here drew on CD4+ T cells from peripheral blood mononuclear cells, taken before pregnancy. The source is a female donor with multiple sclerosis, enrolled in a pregnancy study.

V usage is TRBV9 and J usage is TRBJ2-7; 14 bases are a match to TRBD2. Trimming cost V 2 bases and J 5 bases; bases outside gene matches: 6. Germline CDR1 reads SGDLS; CDR2 reads YYNGEE. The CDR3 consists of 16 residues. The DNA of the CDR3 is TGTGCCAGCAGCGTGGGGACTAGCGGGAGCTTACACGAGCAGTACTTC. Its translation: CASSVGTSGSLHEQYF.

The V gene is TRBV7-2, the J gene TRBJ2-6, with 12 positions matching TRBD2. The CDR3 has 17 amino acids. Per germline, CDR1 SGHTA and CDR2 FQGNSA. J gave up 8 bases and V 4 bases, and 9 bases lay outside the gene matches. This CDR3 reads CASSSTSGSFSPNVLTF. CDR3 nucleotide sequence: TGTGCCAGCAGCTCGACTAGCGGGAGTTTCAGTCCCAACGTCCTGACTTTC.

The V gene is TRBV5-1, the J gene TRBJ2-3; the D gene is possibly TRBD1 (6 bases). This CDR3 region has 13 residues. Trimming took off 7 bases at V and 7 bases at J, with 16 bases between the two ends. Germline loops: CDR1 SGHRS, CDR2 YFSETQ. The CDR3 nucleotides are TGCGCCAGCGGATCAGGGGTAGATAATACGCAGTATTTT. Its protein is CASGSGVDNTQYF.